A single sample gave rise to the 25 T cell receptor beta chains below, sequenced in a study of blood T cell repertoires in COVID-19. Assay: immunoSEQ multiplex PCR; the TCRdb copy retains only in-frame clones and omits some. This table has some 270,000 clones, about nine tenths appearing once. Material for sequencing was PBMCs or T cells enriched from blood (not recorded which). The receptors were gathered from a middle-aged woman who had recovered from COVID-19.

The genes are TRBV30 and TRBJ1-2; D may be TRBD1 (6 bases). Trimming shortened V by 3 bases and J by 6 bases, and 14 bases separated the two germline ends. The CDR3 spans 13 residues. Germline loops: CDR1 GTSNPN, CDR2 SVGIG (reference sequence). The CDR3 DNA is TGTGCCTGGAGCCTACAGGGATGGAATGGCTACACCTTC. Its translation: CAWSLQGWNGYTF.

The chain employs TRBV7-6 and TRBJ2-3; D not resolved. Trimming left V 5 bases short and J 6 bases short, with 9 bases between. The CDR3 covers 12 residues. CDR1 is SGHVS and CDR2 is FNYEAQ in the germline V gene. The CDR3: CASSPSRDTQYF. In DNA form, the CDR3 reads TGTGCCAGCAGCCCTTCCAGGGATACGCAGTATTTT.

This sequence joins TRBV9 and TRBJ2-3, with 8 bases that match TRBD2. V lost 0 bases, J lost 4 bases, and 7 bases stayed unmatched. The CDR3 runs 16 residues. The V gene's germline CDR1 is SGDLS and CDR2 YYNGEE. DNA for the CDR3: TGTGCCAGCAGCGTAGTCACGGGGGGGTTTTCAGATACGCAGTATTTT. This codes for CASSVVTGGFSDTQYF. The full variable domain, in which reference TRBV9 and TRBJ2-3 provide the parts outside the CDR3, is DSGVTQTPKHLITATGQRVTLRCSPRSGDLSVYWYQQSLDQGLQFLIQYYNGEERAKGNILERFSAQQFPDLHSELNLSSLELGDSALYFCASSVVTGGFSDTQYFGPGTRLTVL.

The J gene is TRBJ2-3, the V gene TRBV19; D is possibly TRBD2 (7 bases). The V end was cut by 9 bases, the J end by 1 base, with 14 bases between. From germline, CDR1 is LNHDA and CDR2 SQIVND (reference sequence). The CDR3 is made up of 14 amino acids. The CDR3 protein is CASKWGGGTDTQYF. The CDR3 nucleotides read TGTGCCAGCAAATGGGGGGGCGGCACAGATACGCAGTATTTT.

The chain joins TRBV7-9 to TRBJ2-7; D possibly corresponds to TRBD2 (6 bases). The CDR3 has 15 residues. Germline V CDR1 and CDR2: SEHNR, FQNEAQ (reference sequence). Between the trimmed V and J ends, which lost 7 bases and 5 bases, there was a span of 21 bases. Written as DNA, the CDR3 is TGTGCCAGCAAACCGTCCAACGTGGGAGGACACGAGCAGTACTTC. Amino acids: CASKPSNVGGHEQYF.

About this clone: Other DNA variants within this sample encode the same CDR3. V and J are TRBV7-9 and TRBJ1-3; D might be TRBD1 (5 bases). Per the germline V gene, CDR1 is SEHNR and CDR2 is FQNEAQ (reference sequence). The CDR3 runs 13 residues. Deletions cut 3 bases from V and 4 bases from J, with 7 bases between. The CDR3 here is CASSLTVGNTIYF. CDR3 sequence (DNA): TGTGCCAGCAGCTTGACAGTAGGAAACACCATATATTTT.

This chain uses TRBV3-1 (or the pseudogene TRBV3-2) with TRBJ1-4; D is perhaps TRBD1 (6 bases). Germline CDR1 is LGHDT and CDR2 is YNNKEL (reference sequence). This CDR3 contains 16 residues. Trimming shortened V by 4 bases and J by 7 bases, and 19 bases separated the two germline ends. CDR3 region: CASSPTQGTYGEKLFF. CDR3 in DNA: TGTGCCAGCAGCCCGACGCAGGGGACCTATGGTGAAAAACTGTTTTTT.

The J gene is TRBJ2-1, the V gene TRBV9; D call uncertain. Germline-derived CDR1 and CDR2 are SGDLS and YYNGEE. The CDR3 runs to 15 residues. The V gene lost 0 bases and the J gene lost 6 bases, with 13 bases spanning the gap. The CDR3 region has the DNA TGTGCCAGCAGCGTAGGTAGCAATTTCCGCAATGAGCAGTTCTTC. Protein: CASSVGSNFRNEQFF.

The rearrangement joins TRBV18 to TRBJ1-1; tentative D call: TRBD1 (6 bases). Germline loops: CDR1 KGHSH, CDR2 LQKENI. The CDR3 is made up of 15 amino acids. Between the trimmed V and J ends, which lost 0 bases and 6 bases, there was a span of 14 bases. CDR3 sequence (DNA): TGTGCCAGCTCACCACCGAACAGGGTAAAACCTGAAGCTTTCTTT. It translates to CASSPPNRVKPEAFF.

This clone showed up just once. The CDR3 loop reads CASSEASRQPQHF. CDR3 DNA sequence: TGTGCCAGCAGTGAAGCGAGTCGTCAGCCCCAGCATTTT. The V and J genes are TRBV2 and TRBJ1-5; D is undetermined. There are 13 residues in the CDR3. Trimming took 0 bases from V and 6 from J, leaving 6 bases between them. Per the germline V gene, CDR1 is SNHLY and CDR2 is FYNNEI.

To note about this clone: Other DNA sequences in the same sample also yield this CDR3. For the CDR3, the DNA is TGTGCCAGCAGTGAATCTAGGGGGAACACCGGGGAGCTGTTTTTT. Encoded protein: CASSESRGNTGELFF. V and J are TRBV25-1 and TRBJ2-2, with TRBD1 as a possible D gene (5 bases). This CDR3 has 15 amino acids. The germline CDR1 and CDR2 sequences are MGHDK and SYGVNS. V was shortened by 1 base and J by 1 base, with 7 bases between the two germline ends. Together with reference TRBV25-1 and TRBJ2-2, the CDR3 gives the full variable domain: EADIYQTPRYLVIGTGKKITLECSQTMGHDKMYWYQQDPGMELHLIHYSYGVNSTEKGDLSSESTVSRIRTEHFPLTLESARPSHTSQYLCASSESRGNTGELFFGEGSRLTVL.

The chain employs TRBV5-5 and TRBJ2-3; TRBD2 aligns across 9 bases. The length of the CDR3 is 17 residues. CDR1 is SGHKS and CDR2 is YYEKEE in the germline V gene (reference sequence). The ends lost 2 bases at V and 4 bases at J; junction bases unmatched: 11. Here the CDR3 DNA reads TGTGCCAGCAGCTTTTTGCGCGGGGGGGCCGGTTCAGATACGCAGTATTTT. It encodes CASSFLRGGAGSDTQYF.

The rearrangement links TRBV6-5 to TRBJ2-2; maybe TRBD1 (5 bases). Germline values: CDR1 MNHEY, CDR2 SVGAGI. The CDR3 contains 15 residues. V dropped 7 bases and J dropped 4 bases, with 16 bases sitting between them. The CDR3 nucleotides are TGTGCCAGCATCGGTAAGGGGCGAAGCACCGGGGAGCTGTTTTTT. Residues: CASIGKGRSTGELFF.

The chain joins TRBV6-5 to TRBJ1-1; D is perhaps TRBD1 (5 bases). CDR1 MNHEY and CDR2 SVGAGI come from the germline V gene. The V gene lost 6 bases and the J gene lost 1 base, with 12 bases spanning the gap. The CDR3 contains 14 residues. The CDR3 bases are TGTGCCAGCAGACCACCAACAGGGAACACTGAAGCTTTCTTT. Amino acids: CASRPPTGNTEAFF.

This chain links TRBV6-5 with TRBJ1-2; tentative D call: TRBD1 (5 bases). Germline loops: CDR1 MNHEY, CDR2 SVGAGI. This CDR3 contains 14 residues. Trimming stripped 5 bases from V and 3 bases from J, with 13 bases between. The CDR3 loop is CASSNRTRHYGYTF. The CDR3 DNA reads as TGTGCCAGCAGTAACCGGACAAGACACTATGGCTACACCTTC.

The chain employs TRBV7-2 and TRBJ1-1; no firm D call. CDR1 and CDR2 (germline): SGHTA, FQGNSA. Deletions cut 1 base from V and 1 base from J, with 7 bases between. CDR3 length: 14 residues. The CDR3 bases are TGTGCCAGCAGCTTAGATTCCAGGAACACTGAAGCTTTCTTT. This sequence encodes CASSLDSRNTEAFF.

This clone occurred once. This chain links TRBV2 with TRBJ1-4; D gene unclear. V was trimmed by 2 bases and J by 4 bases, leaving 5 bases between them. Germline CDR1 SNHLY, CDR2 FYNNEI. There are 13 residues in the CDR3. The CDR3 DNA reads as TGTGCCAGCAGTGAACGGGGTAATGAAAAACTGTTTTTT. It is translated as CASSERGNEKLFF.

The chain is built from TRBV7-2 and TRBJ1-1; 7 bases are shared with TRBD1. CDR1 and CDR2 from the germline V gene are SGHTA and FQGNSA. The CDR3 has 19 amino acids. Trimming at V came to 1 base and at J to 1 base, leaving 15 bases not matched to a gene. The CDR3 spells CASSLVALLPDRANTEAFF. The CDR3 DNA reads TGTGCCAGCAGCTTAGTGGCCCTCCTACCAGACAGGGCGAACACTGAAGCTTTCTTT.

This clone was counted once. The chain joins TRBV7-2 to TRBJ1-2; no definite D call. This CDR3 contains 12 residues. From germline, CDR1 is SGHTA and CDR2 FQGNSA. Trimming shortened V by 0 bases and J by 8 bases, and 7 bases separated the two germline ends. CDR3 DNA sequence: TGTGCCAGCAGCTTAGCCTCTTTCGGCTACACCTTC. Translation: CASSLASFGYTF.

The genes are TRBV12-5 and TRBJ1-5, with TRBD1 identical over 8 bases. V was clipped by 3 bases and J by 5 bases; unmatched bases: 6. From germline, CDR1 is LGHNT and CDR2 FRNRAP. The CDR3 is 15 amino acids. This CDR3 is CASGLGQGGYQPQHF. The CDR3 nucleotides are TGTGCTAGTGGTTTAGGACAGGGTGGTTATCAGCCCCAGCATTTT.

The chain joins TRBV29-1 to TRBJ2-5; 7 positions agree with TRBD1. J gave up 1 base and V 6 bases, and 5 bases lay outside the gene matches. Germline lookup yields CDR1 SQVTM and CDR2 ANQGSEA. The CDR3 runs 13 residues. The CDR3 reads CSVLRDSQETQYF. The CDR3 bases are TGCAGCGTGTTAAGGGACAGCCAAGAGACCCAGTACTTC.

The rearrangement joins TRBV7-8 to TRBJ1-1; D gene unclear. The CDR3 length is 14 residues. Trimming took off 2 bases at V and 2 bases at J, with 9 bases between the two ends. Germline V gives CDR1 SGHVS, CDR2 FQNEAQ. CDR3 coding DNA: TGTGCCAGCAGCTTACGGGTTGAAAACACTGAAGCTTTCTTT. It specifies CASSLRVENTEAFF.

The chain recombines TRBV27 with TRBJ1-1; 9 bases map to TRBD1. The V segment lost 5 bases and the J segment 5 bases; nucleotides outside the gene matches: 12. Germline loops: CDR1 MNHEY, CDR2 SMNVEV (reference sequence). CDR3 length equals 16 residues. CDR3 sequence reads: CASSLVGTGLGTEAFF. Here the CDR3 DNA reads TGTGCCAGCAGTCTAGTGGGGACAGGGCTGGGGACTGAAGCTTTCTTT.

This chain joins TRBV2 and TRBJ2-1, with 7 bases fitting TRBD2. The CDR3 has 14 amino acids. V was clipped by 7 bases and J by 9 bases; unmatched bases: 12. CDR1 and CDR2 from the germline V gene are SNHLY and FYNNEI. CDR3 sequence (DNA): TGTGCCAGCATACTGGCGGGAGCTTCTAGTGAGCAGTTCTTC. This gives the protein CASILAGASSEQFF.

The rearrangement links TRBV6-5 to TRBJ1-2; the D is unclear. The V end lost 10 bases, the J end lost 4 bases, and 16 bases lay between the germline ends. From germline, CDR1 is MNHEY and CDR2 SVGAGI. This CDR3 contains 13 residues. The CDR3 sequence is CATKLLGSYGYTF. CDR3 in DNA: TGTGCCACCAAATTACTGGGCAGCTATGGCTACACCTTC.